This TCR beta chain stems from a study of yellow fever vaccine responses in identical twins (dated by TCRdb to the late 2010s). Describing the broader study: In the study, vaccine-responding T cell clones were precisely tracked in identical twins.

The germline V gene yields SGHVS for CDR1 and FNYEAQ for CDR2. Its CDR3 holds 16 amino acids, cysteine through phenylalanine. Kept here is only the CDR3 DNA, which spans 48 bases and is read in frame from base 1. Trimmed from V: 2 bases; trimmed from J: 1 base; junction bases lacking a gene match: 5. Summary of the overall study and its limitations: The T cell response to vaccination in identical twins was reported by the authors to appear partly convergent and partly personalized.

Remarks on this clonotype: Its binding antigen is unknown. No base qualities exist here, and no much larger clone lies one base off it.

Library creation used RT-PCR. The run used an Illumina HiSeq 2500. Through fastp at Q25 and MiXCR, TCRdb rebuilt clones from the public reads, retaining in-frame beta chains. All rows with the same CDR3 protein become a single entry with the most common DNA and genes. The sample table lists around 16,000 distinct CDR3 sequences, about four fifths of them with a count of one. The ten largest account for under 2% of the sample. Recombination linked TRBV7-6 to TRBJ2-5, with TRBD2 matching 9 junction bases. The source is a woman younger than 30 who received the yellow fever vaccine. Donor details come from another sample of the same person, matched by shared clones. The sample consisted of T cells from blood (PBMCs), unsorted or a sorted subset (not recorded which), taken before or after yellow fever vaccination (not recorded which). The DNA is TGTGCCAGCAGCTTATCGAGTAGCGGGGGCCAAGAGACCCAGTACTTC. The encoded protein is CASSLSSSGGQETQYF.